Here is one T cell receptor (beta chain) with its context. It has no known antigen specificity. No base quality information exists; no much larger clone differs at one position. The data belong to a study of cytomegalovirus exposure and HLA in healthy donors (dated by TCRdb to about 2017). Turning to the overall study: In an earlier analysis of some 610 of the donors, less than 350 Gb of sequence data and 90 million to 120 million unique TCR beta sequences from about 180 million T cells were reported. An early release that covered fewer than 800 HLA-typed donors contained approximately 320 gigabases of sequencing data and tens of millions of unique TCR sequences. Among the roughly 400 genotyped donors, 81% belonged to the genetic ancestry cluster associated with self-reported Caucasian donors. The study aimed to test whether signatures of past pathogen exposure could be identified by cataloging public T cell receptors. The T cell repertoires of some 670 subjects were profiled by immunosequencing and related to cytomegalovirus serostatus. Besides the first cohort of some 670 subjects, a separate validation cohort made up of over 100 different subjects was used. To predict cytomegalovirus infection status, the study combined high-throughput TCR immunosequencing, statistical association of individual TCRs with disease status, and machine learning. In a later analysis, previously published TCR beta repertoires from 666 donors were re-analyzed and high-resolution HLA genotyping was added so that TCR occurrence patterns could be studied. In the later analysis, no new phenotypic data were used to find candidate immune exposures; instead, reliance was placed on TCR beta sequences and their occurrence across donors. In an earlier analysis of 587 of the donors, high-throughput TCR beta sequencing was used to judge whether each TCR beta V gene segment behaved as functional or pseudogenic. Donor age, sex, ethnicity and CMV serostatus were collected together with the repertoire data. In a later genetic analysis, genome-wide SNP genotypes for about 60% of the 666 donors were used, and that subset was treated as a discovery cohort. All discovery cohort repertoires had been generated on a single sequencing platform. Both class I and class II loci were covered by HLA typing, at four-digit resolution. The number of donors typed differed by locus, with about 629-640 for A, B, C, DRB1 and DQB1, more than 500 for DQA1, about 610 for DPA1, and around 460 for DPB1. Because of strong linkage in the cohort, roughly five DR-DQ haplotypes were treated as single units for association and clustering. Among roughly 400 genotyped donors of the cohort, an average of approximately 220,000 unique TCR beta nucleotide sequences was sequenced per donor, of which 15% to 20% were non-productive.

V is pared back by 3 bases and J by 4 bases, with 24 bases lying between the germline termini. The CDR1 and CDR2 encoded by the germline V gene are SGHRS and YFSETQ. The CDR3 numbers 18 residues from cysteine through phenylalanine. The retained sequence is limited to the CDR3, 54 bases, with the frame set at the first base. Here is what the overall study found, with its caveats: Correlated functional status among segregating V segments might reflect linkage disequilibrium, but an unknown experimental factor could not be ruled out. A further reported finding was that TCR beta sequences accurately predicted the HLA-A and HLA-B alleles for most subjects in the first cohort. In a later analysis, over 15,000 TCR beta sequences were associated with specific HLA alleles at a false discovery rate of 0.05. Immune exposure information for the cohort was limited to CMV serostatus. In vitro tests confirmed that a few of the cytomegalovirus-associated TCR beta chains recognize cytomegalovirus antigens. In a later genetic analysis, a missense DCLRE1C variant was associated with V-gene and J-gene trimming of TCR beta chains, and the association was replicated in an independent cohort. A cluster of highly shared sequence variants was judged likely to be a technical artifact of the sequencing pipeline. According to a later analysis, parvovirus B19, influenza, CMV and Epstein-Barr virus appeared linked to several top co-occurrence clusters. A later analysis found that TCR association rates varied across HLA loci, with DRB1 alleles showing the most associated TCRs and HLA-C alleles the fewest. In a later analysis, HLA-associated TCR beta chains showed more clonal expansion and lower generation probabilities than non-associated chains that were equally common. A later analysis found that most CMV-associated TCR beta chains appeared HLA-restricted, with HLA associations seemingly driven largely by CMV exposure. When HLA alleles, especially DR and DQ, strongly co-occurred, TCR associations were difficult to assign to individual alleles. Broadly in line with IMGT annotations, most TCR beta V segments showed up in productive rearrangements about 90% or about 30% of the time in an earlier analysis of roughly 590 of the donors. In a later genetic analysis, fewer N-insertions in productive TCRs were reported among donors in an Asian-associated ancestry cluster than the 666-donor mean. In both the original and validation cohorts, the classifier was reported to diagnose cytomegalovirus status with high specificity and sensitivity. Because counts were too low, around 17 rarely observed V segments, including chromosome 9 orphons, were left out of the earlier analysis of a few hundred of the donors. The presence/absence analyses assumed that sequencing depth was roughly uniform across donors, and that assumption may not be true. In this cohort, only TCR beta chains were sequenced, and detectable features were limited by the absence of alpha or paired-chain data. Some IMGT-functional V segments, including TRBV6-2 and TRBV6-3, could not be distinguished by the 87-base-pair reads and were therefore excluded. The study listed 164 TCR beta chains as associated with cytomegalovirus. While some public TCRs were present in many individuals, most TCR sequences turned up only very rarely across donors. The authors suggested that the approach could potentially be extended to other disease states and immunological phenotypes. HLA typing was unavailable for some donors at each locus, so association tests used only the typed subset.

The library was obtained by the immunoSEQ multiplex PCR assay. For the multiplex PCR, a mixture combining 60 forward primers for TCR Vbeta segments and 13 reverse primers for TCR Jbeta segments was used. The CDR3 region of rearranged TCR beta genes was amplified from genomic DNA by a multiplex PCR assay. Amplified TCR beta libraries were sequenced as 87-base-pair reads on the Illumina HiSeq System. In the original analysis: A later analysis tallied approximately 87 million unique TCR beta chains across the 666 repertoires, and about 10 million of those chains were shared by two or more donors. Raw reads were error-corrected and collapsed into unique sequences with a nearest-neighbor algorithm that merged closely related sequences to remove PCR and sequencing errors. CDR3 sequences were aligned to IMGT reference sequences to assign V, D and J gene segments. For a sequence to be retained, a match of at least six nucleotides was required to both a V gene segment and a J gene segment. Rearrangements were called productive when the CDR3 lacked stop codons and stayed in frame with V and J; all others were non-productive. Following IMGT convention, CDR3 was defined as the stretch from the second conserved V-encoded cysteine to the conserved J-encoded phenylalanine. Sequences without an unambiguous match to a single V gene segment were excluded from the earlier analysis of 587 of the donors. In an earlier analysis of 587 of the donors, V segments were called functional above 56.7% productive rearrangements and were called segregating when the between-donor standard deviation exceeded 5%. To diagnose cytomegalovirus status from the catalog of TCR beta chain sequences, a statistical classification framework was built. V and J gene assignment, in a later analysis, came from comparing TCR nucleotide sequences with IMGT/GENE-DB human TR gene sequences. The TCRdist pipeline was used in a later analysis to assign CDR3 sequences and most-parsimonious VDJ recombination scenarios. In a later analysis, each TCR beta chain was defined by its CDR3 amino acid sequence together with its V-gene family, and reads without a unique V-gene family were excluded. In a later analysis, 500 to 700 highly shared, low-generation-probability nucleotide sequences were removed to address suspected cross-contamination and a sequencing artifact. A later analysis calculated a clonal expansion index for each public chain from normalized within-repertoire ranks of inferred template counts. In a later analysis, generation probabilities were computed using a VDJ recombination model fitted to out-of-frame rearrangements, and the results were checked against IGoR. A later analysis scored TCR-TCR, TCR-HLA and TCR-CMV co-occurrence with hypergeometric tests, applying a repertoire-size bias correction to TCR pairs. To estimate false discovery rates, a later analysis permuted the HLA or CMV assignments 20 times. In a later analysis, co-occurring TCRs were grouped using DBSCAN, and TCRdist sequence similarity was added for clustering within HLA-allele-positive subsets. Repertoires with fewer than 30,000 or more than 120,000 public chains were left out of co-occurrence clustering, as were four to six repertoires with anomalous nucleotide sharing. The source is immuneACCESS, and TCRdb retained only in-frame sequences with V and J called. Part of the clones is not carried over; for the studies checked, unresolved V genes explain less than half of this, and the remainder is unexplained. Clone size and the V and J calls come from that table; the DNA yielded D and trimming. A total of roughly 190,000 clones appear in this sample, over 65% of them only once. Of the sample, 1.8% is held by the ten largest clones.

The cohort consisted of 650 to 850 healthy bone marrow donors. At the time of sampling, all cohort members were nominally healthy, though unrecorded immune exposures were likely present. The donor was CMV seronegative and belonged to the group of over 350 seronegative cohort members. A peripheral blood sample was collected from each donor, and TCR beta sequencing was performed on peripheral blood mononuclear cells. The Qiagen DNeasy Blood Extraction Kit was used to extract genomic DNA from the blood cell samples. This clonotype originated in a woman under 40 in good health and CMV-seronegative. This sequence uses TRBV5-1 and TRBJ2-3; matching of 6 bases hints at TRBD1 as the D gene. Sequenced material: PBMCs. Here is the DNA: TGCGCCAGCAGCTCCAGCCCCAGCCACCGGGACATCGCAGATACGCAGTATTTT. This encodes CASSSSPSHRDIADTQYF.